Listed below are T cell receptor beta chains from one sample, sequenced in a study of blood T cell repertoires in COVID-19. Generated by immunoSEQ multiplex PCR, the TCRdb table keeps only in-frame clones and is missing some. Here the sample spans some 190,000 clones, 88% being singletons. The sample was peripheral blood. These receptors all stem from a man between 18 and 29 years old with active or convalescent COVID-19. The CDR3 runs from the conserved cysteine through the conserved F or W. The D gene is left open where the match is weak. Clone size is given for some rows only: seen once, a few or many times, or a class if the clone is expanded.

CDR3aa	CDR3nt	v_gene	abundance	d_gene	j_gene
CASARTRQGEETQYF	TGTGCCAGCGCTCGGACCAGACAGGGGGAAGAGACCCAGTACTTC	TRBV6-7	-	TRBD1	TRBJ2-5
CASSTDYNTEAFF	TGTGCCAGTAGTACTGACTACAACACTGAAGCTTTCTTT	TRBV19	few	-	TRBJ1-1
CASSFPLAGGNTGELFF	TGTGCCAGCAGCTTCCCCCTAGCGGGAGGGAACACCGGGGAGCTGTTTTTT	TRBV7-8	-	TRBD2	TRBJ2-2
CASSLRGETQYF	TGTGCCAGCAGCTTAAGAGGAGAGACCCAGTACTTC	TRBV7-2	-	-	TRBJ2-5
CASSLGRGFGYTF	TGTGCCAGCAGTTTAGGTCGCGGGTTTGGCTACACCTTC	TRBV28	-	-	TRBJ1-2
CASSVDMTGEAFF	TGTGCCAGCAGCGTAGATATGACAGGTGAAGCTTTCTTT	TRBV9	-	-	TRBJ1-1
CATTANYGYTF	TGTGCCACCACAGCTAACTATGGCTACACCTTC	TRBV28	-	-	TRBJ1-2
CASSPNTGFNQPQHF	TGTGCCAGCAGTCCTAATACGGGGTTCAATCAGCCCCAGCATTTT	TRBV6-5	-	-	TRBJ1-5
CAWSVLIGTEAFF	TGTGCCTGGAGTGTACTAATAGGCACTGAAGCTTTCTTT	TRBV30	-	-	TRBJ1-1
CASSSDRPGEQYF	TGTGCCAGCAGCTCCGACAGGCCAGGCGAGCAGTACTTC	TRBV11-2	-	-	TRBJ2-7
CVSATGYTDTQYF	TGTGTATCAGCGACGGGGTACACAGATACGCAGTATTTT	TRBV11-2	few	-	TRBJ2-3
CATSPGTGIGTGELFF	TGTGCCACCAGTCCCGGGACAGGGATCGGGACCGGGGAGCTGTTTTTT	TRBV24-1	-	TRBD1	TRBJ2-2
CASSRFGTENTEAFF	TGTGCCAGCAGCCGATTCGGGACAGAGAACACTGAAGCTTTCTTT	TRBV2	-	TRBD1	TRBJ1-1
CAISDRSFTYNSPLHF	TGTGCCATCAGTGACAGATCTTTCACCTATAATTCACCCCTCCACTTT	TRBV10-3	few	-	TRBJ1-6
CASSPGEGPDFGRELFF	TGTGCCAGCAGCCCTGGGGAGGGGCCTGACTTCGGTAGGGAGCTGTTTTTT	TRBV7-6	once	TRBD2	TRBJ2-2
CASSPGLAVNEQFF	TGTGCCAGCAGTCCGGGACTAGCTGTTAATGAGCAGTTCTTC	TRBV6-5	-	TRBD2	TRBJ2-1
CASTPVWGDYGYTF	TGTGCCAGCACCCCAGTTTGGGGAGACTATGGCTACACCTTC	TRBV6-5	-	-	TRBJ1-2
CASSSSGTGATGELFF	TGCGCCAGCAGCAGTTCCGGGACAGGGGCCACCGGGGAGCTGTTTTTT	TRBV5-1	-	TRBD1	TRBJ2-2
CASSLVGGTSGIRRELFF	TGTGCCAGCAGCTTAGTGGGGGGGACTAGCGGTATTCGGCGGGAGCTGTTTTTT	TRBV7-8	-	TRBD2	TRBJ2-2
CASSYRGPGANVLTF	TGTGCCAGCAGCTACAGGGGGCCTGGGGCCAACGTCCTGACTTTC	TRBV3-1/TRBV3-2	-	TRBD1	TRBJ2-6
CASILPGQASPEAFF	TGTGCCAGCATCCTCCCCGGACAGGCGAGCCCTGAAGCTTTCTTT	TRBV13	-	TRBD1	TRBJ1-1
CATSEGTGANSYNEQFF	TGTGCCACCAGTGAGGGAACAGGGGCCAACTCCTACAATGAGCAGTTCTTC	TRBV24-1	-	TRBD1	TRBJ2-1
CAWSYRNQPQHF	TGTGCCTGGAGTTACAGGAATCAGCCCCAGCATTTT	TRBV30	-	-	TRBJ1-5
CSASYPTGGSSYEQYF	TGCAGTGCTAGTTACCCAACAGGGGGTTCCTCCTACGAGCAGTACTTC	TRBV20-1	-	TRBD1	TRBJ2-7
CASSRTDYTEAFF	TGTGCCAGCAGCCGGACGGACTACACTGAAGCTTTCTTT	TRBV25-1	-	-	TRBJ1-1
CASSIAGRSYEQYF	TGTGCCAGTAGTATTGCGGGCCGCTCCTACGAGCAGTACTTC	TRBV19	-	-	TRBJ2-7
CASRAGGVNEQFF	TGTGCCAGCAGGGCTGGGGGGGTCAATGAGCAGTTCTTC	TRBV11-2	-	TRBD2	TRBJ2-1
CASSKVGGSEETQYF	TGTGCCAGCAGCAAAGTTGGGGGGTCGGAAGAGACCCAGTACTTC	TRBV7-7	-	-	TRBJ2-5
CASSLTGSTNEKLFF	TGTGCCAGTAGTCTAACAGGGTCAACTAATGAAAAACTGTTTTTT	TRBV19	-	-	TRBJ1-4
CASQPLAGGTDTQYF	TGTGCCAGTCAGCCGCTAGCGGGAGGTACAGATACGCAGTATTTT	TRBV27	few	TRBD2	TRBJ2-3
CASSFGAGGTHNEQFF	TGCGCCAGCAGCTTTGGAGCGGGAGGGACTCACAATGAGCAGTTCTTC	TRBV5-1	-	TRBD2	TRBJ2-1
CASRWDSSYNSPLHF	TGTGCCAGCAGGTGGGACAGCTCCTATAATTCACCCCTCCACTTT	TRBV27	-	TRBD1	TRBJ1-6
CASSLTRDSQFF	TGTGCCAGCAGCTTAACTCGGGACTCCCAGTTCTTC	TRBV7-2	-	-	TRBJ2-1
CASSQAGGVTNEKLFF	TGTGCCAGCAGCCAGGCGGGAGGGGTCACTAATGAAAAACTGTTTTTT	TRBV11-2	-	-	TRBJ1-4
CASRETGTGSWPQHF	TGTGCCAGCAGGGAGACCGGGACAGGTAGTTGGCCCCAGCATTTT	TRBV6-5	few	TRBD1	TRBJ1-5
CASRASEHGYTF	TGTGCCAGCAGAGCCAGCGAGCATGGCTACACCTTC	TRBV4-2	-	-	TRBJ1-2
CASMQGTDTQYF	TGCGCCAGCATGCAGGGTACAGATACGCAGTATTTT	TRBV5-1	-	-	TRBJ2-3
CSVSHIAANTGELFF	TGCAGCGTGTCTCACATAGCGGCGAACACCGGGGAGCTGTTTTTT	TRBV29-1	-	-	TRBJ2-2
CASSLRGNGYTF	TGTGCCAGCAGTTTAAGGGGGAATGGCTACACCTTC	TRBV28	-	-	TRBJ1-2
CASSAQQGSLRNEKLFF	TGTGCCAGCTCAGCCCAACAGGGAAGCCTAAGGAATGAAAAACTGTTTTTT	TRBV18	-	-	TRBJ1-4
CATSRRQGLGETQYF	TGTGCCACCAGCAGAAGACAGGGGCTTGGAGAGACCCAGTACTTC	TRBV15	-	TRBD1	TRBJ2-5